The 22 T cell receptor beta chains listed next were all sequenced from one sample in a study of identical twins. TCRdb called the 5' RACE reads again in MiXCR, with one record for every CDR3 protein. The sample holds about 530,000 distinct CDR3 sequences, around 20% seen once. These data were also filed under a second study, of yellow fever vaccine responses in identical twins.

The source material was CD4+ T cells sorted from blood. Receptors originate from a woman between 18 and 29 years old in good health.

The gene calls are TRBV9 and TRBJ2-3; D perhaps matches TRBD2 (5 bases). CDR1 is SGDLS, CDR2 YYNGEE, per germline. Trimming took off 3 bases at V and 1 base at J, with 12 bases between the two ends. This CDR3 is built from 15 residues. CDR3: CASSAAAARTDTQYF. Written as DNA, the CDR3 is TGTGCCAGCAGCGCAGCGGCGGCCCGCACAGATACGCAGTATTTT.

The chain employs TRBV12-3 or TRBV12-4 and TRBJ1-2; 8 bases fit TRBD1. CDR3 length: 14 residues. V gave up 4 bases and J gave up 3 bases; unmatched junction bases: 4. CDR3 sequence: CASSSRTGYYGYTF. In DNA form, the CDR3 reads TGTGCCAGCAGTTCTCGGACAGGGTACTATGGCTACACCTTC.

This clonotype has more than one count but fewer than ten. The chain links TRBV10-3 to TRBJ2-3; D is uncertain. The length of the CDR3 is 16 residues. Trimming stripped 10 bases from V and 2 bases from J, with 22 bases between. Germline CDR1 reads ENHRY; CDR2 reads SYGVKD. CDR3 sequence: CASTPGRTGYTDTQYF. The CDR3 DNA sequence: TGTGCCAGCACTCCGGGCCGCACCGGATACACAGATACGCAGTATTTT.

This clonotype was seen more than once but under ten times. The chain combines TRBV10-2 with TRBJ2-1; TRBD2 agrees at 15 bases. The length of the CDR3 is 14 residues. Trimming cost V 6 bases and J 9 bases; bases outside gene matches: 3. Germline assignment: CDR1 WSHSY and CDR2 SAAADI. The DNA of the CDR3 is TGCGCCAGCAGGTCGGGACTAGCGGGGGGTGAGCAGTTCTTC. Protein product: CASRSGLAGGEQFF.

This chain joins TRBV12-3 or TRBV12-4 and TRBJ2-2; 10 bases are shared with TRBD1. With 6 bases clipped from V and 6 bases from J, the junction kept 4 bases outside the gene matches. This CDR3 has 14 residues. Written as DNA, the CDR3 is TGTGCCAGCAGATCCGGGACAGGGGCCGGGGAGCTGTTTTTT. Its translation is CASRSGTGAGELFF.

V and J are TRBV18 and TRBJ1-3; D ambiguous. Trimming stripped 4 bases from V and 0 bases from J, with 10 bases between. The germline CDR1 and CDR2 sequences are KGHSH and LQKENI. This CDR3 has 15 residues. The CDR3 here is CASSQKAGSGNTIYF. CDR3 bases: TGTGCCAGCTCACAAAAAGCAGGCTCTGGAAACACCATATATTTT.

This clonotype was seen a few times. The chain employs TRBV27 and TRBJ2-1; 11 bases are shared with TRBD1. CDR3 length equals 16 residues. J gave up 8 bases and V 7 bases, and 13 bases lay outside the gene matches. CDR1 is MNHEY, CDR2 SMNVEV, per germline (reference sequence). The CDR3 region is CASTAGQGARWHEQFF. CDR3 nucleotides: TGTGCCAGCACCGCCGGACAGGGGGCGCGTTGGCATGAGCAGTTCTTC.

The V and J genes are TRBV27 and TRBJ2-3; possibly TRBD1 for D (5 bases). CDR1 MNHEY and CDR2 SMNVEV come from the germline V gene (reference sequence). The V end was cut by 5 bases, the J end by 4 bases, with 28 bases between. There are 19 residues in the CDR3. The CDR3 spells CASSNRPSRHQAPADTQYF. The CDR3, as DNA: TGTGCCAGCAGTAACAGGCCCTCCCGCCACCAGGCCCCCGCAGATACGCAGTATTTT.

J is TRBJ2-1 and V is TRBV20-1, with D unresolved. V lost 6 bases, J lost 8 bases, and 11 bases lay in between. Looked up from germline, CDR1 is DFQATT and CDR2 is SNEGSKA (reference sequence). The CDR3 loop spans 11 amino acids. The CDR3 sequence is CSAERGHEQFF. For the CDR3, the DNA is TGCAGTGCAGAGCGTGGCCATGAGCAGTTCTTC.

V gene TRBV5-1 combines with J gene TRBJ2-3; maybe TRBD2 (6 bases). Germline V gene sequence: CDR1 SGHRS, CDR2 YFSETQ. Trimming took 4 bases from V and 4 from J, leaving 13 bases between them. The CDR3 covers 14 residues. The DNA of the CDR3 is TGCGCCAGCAGCCCCCAGACTAGTTCAGATACGCAGTATTTT. It translates to CASSPQTSSDTQYF.

This chain joins TRBV12-3 or TRBV12-4 and TRBJ2-2; D gene uncertain. The CDR3 contains 14 residues. V was trimmed by 7 bases and J by 3 bases, leaving 12 bases between them. The CDR3 loop is CASKGWRDTGELFF. The CDR3 nucleotides are TGTGCCAGCAAGGGATGGAGAGACACCGGGGAGCTGTTTTTT.

Here the CDR3 DNA reads TGTGCCAGCAGCTTAGCCGACAGGGCCCCAGAGACCCAGTACTTC. Protein sequence: CASSLADRAPETQYF. The chain combines TRBV7-6 with TRBJ2-5; 7 nucleotides agree with TRBD1. Trimming cost V 0 bases and J 4 bases; bases outside gene matches: 5. The CDR3 has 15 residues. Germline V gene data show CDR1 as SGHVS and CDR2 as FNYEAQ.

This clonotype was seen a few times. V gene TRBV5-1 combines with J gene TRBJ2-3; TRBD1 matches 8 bases. With 4 bases clipped from V and 4 bases from J, the junction kept 5 bases outside the gene matches. The V gene's germline CDR1 is SGHRS and CDR2 YFSETQ. The CDR3 extends over 14 amino acids. DNA of the CDR3: TGCGCCAGCAGCAGGGGACAGGCCCCAGATACGCAGTATTTT. Translation: CASSRGQAPDTQYF.

This clonotype was seen many times. V and J are TRBV6-6 and TRBJ2-2; D is uncertain. The germline CDR1 and CDR2 sequences are MNHNY and SVGAGI (reference sequence). Trimming pared 6 bases from V and 4 bases from J, leaving 9 bases between. This CDR3 is 13 amino acids long. The CDR3 DNA reads as TGTGCCAGCAGCCGGTTGGGCACCGGGGAGCTGTTTTTT. It is translated as CASSRLGTGELFF.

This clonotype has only a few counts. V is TRBV12-3 or TRBV12-4 and J is TRBJ1-3, with D unresolved. The CDR3 contains 13 residues. V was pared by 3 bases and J by 3 bases, with 6 bases between. Written as DNA, the CDR3 is TGTGCCAGCAGTTTCTCCGGTGGAAACACCATATATTTT. Its translation: CASSFSGGNTIYF.

The gene calls are TRBV12-3 or TRBV12-4 and TRBJ2-5; 11 nucleotides line up with TRBD2. V shed 4 bases, J shed 1 base, and the junction held 5 bases outside the gene matches. The CDR3 loop spans 16 amino acids. CDR3 DNA sequence: TGTGCCAGCAGTTCCACGGGACTAGCGGTCCAAGAGACCCAGTACTTC. It translates to CASSSTGLAVQETQYF.

This clonotype was found a few times. The chain links TRBV14 to TRBJ2-1; no firm D call. CDR3 length: 16 amino acids. Germline V CDR1 and CDR2: SGHDN, FVKESK. V was clipped by 1 base and J by 0 bases, with 10 bases between them. The CDR3 coding sequence is TGTGCCAGCAGCCAAGGGGCACCCAGCTCCTACAATGAGCAGTTCTTC. This sequence encodes CASSQGAPSSYNEQFF. Using reference TRBV14 and TRBJ2-1 for the parts outside the CDR3, the full variable domain is EAGVTQFPSHSVIEKGQTVTLRCDPISGHDNLYWYRRVMGKEIKFLLHFVKESKQDESGMPNNRFLAERTGGTYSTLKVQPAELEDSGVYFCASSQGAPSSYNEQFFGPGTRLTVL.

The chain is built from TRBV10-3 and TRBJ2-5; 11 bases align to TRBD1. With 6 bases clipped from V and 5 bases from J, the junction kept 8 bases outside the gene matches. Germline-derived CDR1 and CDR2 are ENHRY and SYGVKD. The CDR3 has 15 amino acids. CDR3 coding DNA: TGTGCCATCAGCAACGGACAGGGGGCCTTTGAGACCCAGTACTTC. The encoded protein is CAISNGQGAFETQYF.

The V call is TRBV24-1, the J call TRBJ2-7; 7 bases map to TRBD2. CDR3 length: 15 amino acids. J was trimmed by 0 bases and V by 5 bases; bases with no gene match: 6. The V gene's germline CDR1 is KGHDR and CDR2 SFDVKD. As DNA, the CDR3 is TGTGCCACCAGTGCCTGGGAGCGGGGCTCCTACGAGCAGTACTTC. Protein sequence: CATSAWERGSYEQYF.

This clonotype was counted between two and nine times. The CDR3: CATGQGLTPLYEQYV. CDR3 coding DNA: TGTGCCACCGGACAGGGTCTAACTCCCCTCTACGAGCAGTACGTC. This chain links TRBV10-3 with TRBJ2-7, with 8 bases matching TRBD1. In germline, CDR1 is ENHRY, CDR2 SYGVKD. The length of the CDR3 is 15 residues. Germline trimming cut 10 bases from V and 3 bases from J; bases unmatched to any gene: 14.

Only a few counts were recorded for this clonotype. This chain links TRBV4-1 with TRBJ2-1; 7 bases fit TRBD1. V lost 4 bases to trimming and J lost 10 bases; unmatched junction nucleotides: 10. Germline V gene lookup returns CDR1 MGHRA and CDR2 YSYEKL. The CDR3 is 14 residues long. The CDR3 protein is CASSPPRGRLEQFF. Here the CDR3 DNA reads TGCGCCAGCAGCCCGCCAAGGGGGCGGCTGGAGCAGTTCTTC.

This clonotype occurred a few times. V gene TRBV24-1 combines with J gene TRBJ2-1; D uncertain. This CDR3 comprises 12 residues. The ends were cut back, 4 bases at V and 4 bases at J, with 4 bases in the middle. Germline V gene sequence: CDR1 KGHDR, CDR2 SFDVKD. This chain's CDR3 is CATSEGYNEQFF. Written as DNA, the CDR3 is TGTGCCACCAGTGAGGGGTACAATGAGCAGTTCTTC.